This T cell receptor (beta chain) came from a study of blood T cell repertoires in COVID-19. Study overall: COVID-19 samples collected from the United States, Italy and Spain covered acute and convalescent phases. The analysed material was cDNA or gDNA that came from T cells, B-cell-depleted T cells, or PBMCs.

Assay used: immunoSEQ multiplex PCR; TCRdb lists only in-frame clones, some missing. Altogether 98,000 or so clones are present, 70% to 85% being singletons, with the ten largest covering around 1.7%. This CDR3 comprises 15 residues. V lost 5 bases, J lost 9 bases, and 7 bases stayed unmatched. Germline CDR1 and CDR2: SGHAT and FQNNGV. Sequencing was carried out using peripheral blood. This rearrangement joins TRBV11-2 to TRBJ2-1; 13 bases are a match to TRBD2. This sequence originates from a woman aged 40 to 50 with acute or convalescent COVID-19. The CDR3 DNA follows: TGTGCCAGCAGCCCACGGACTAGCGGGGGCCCTGAGCAGTTCTTC. Amino acid sequence: CASSPRTSGGPEQFF.